Sequencing of this T cell receptor (beta chain) was carried out in a study of blood T cell repertoires in COVID-19. Study in general: Sites in the United States, Italy and Spain provided acute and convalescent COVID-19 samples. T cells, B-cell-depleted T cells, or PBMCs supplied cDNA or gDNA.

Germline V gene lookup returns CDR1 SGDLS and CDR2 YYNGEE. The CDR3 contains 14 residues. The V end lost 0 bases, the J end lost 5 bases, and 11 bases lay between the germline ends. In the authors' methods: Amplified reference gene primers provided the basis for estimating nucleated cell counts. The protocol was immunoSEQ multiplex PCR, while the TCRdb copy is restricted to in-frame clones and leaves out a portion. That table supplies the V and J calls and clone size; D and trimming were determined from the DNA. Among approximately 250,000 clones listed, roughly 86% were seen once. Sequenced material: peripheral blood. This sequence originates from a man aged 35 to 55 with active or convalescent COVID-19. The chain employs TRBV9 and TRBJ1-2; no definite D call. CDR3 sequence (DNA): TGTGCCAGCAGCGTAGGTTGGGGAGGATATGGCTACACCTTC. Residues: CASSVGWGGYGYTF.